The 32 T cell receptor beta chains below all came from one sample that was sequenced in a study of blood T cell repertoires in COVID-19. Libraries were prepared by immunoSEQ multiplex PCR; TCRdb keeps only in-frame clonotypes and omits some of them. The sample yields 35,000 or so clones, around 90% seen once. The sequencing input was peripheral blood. The receptors derive from a human donor in a cohort sampled during active COVID-19.

V gene TRBV9 combines with J gene TRBJ1-2, with D hard to call. The V gene lost 0 bases and the J gene lost 10 bases, with 19 bases spanning the gap. Germline-derived CDR1 and CDR2 are SGDLS and YYNGEE. The CDR3 runs to 15 residues. Here the CDR3 reads CASSVESTVDSYYTF. CDR3 DNA sequence: TGTGCCAGCAGCGTAGAGTCGACGGTGGACTCGTACTACACCTTC.

This clone appeared a few times. The CDR3 DNA follows: TGTGCCAGCAGCTTGGAGGGGACAGGGTTTTCACCCCTCCACTTT. Translating gives CASSLEGTGFSPLHF. The chain is built from TRBV5-6 and TRBJ1-6; 9 bases align to TRBD1. In germline, CDR1 is SGHDT, CDR2 YYEEEE. The ends lost 0 bases at V and 9 bases at J; junction bases unmatched: 4. The CDR3 sequence is 15 residues long.

This clone is medium-sized. The chain is built from TRBV2 and TRBJ1-6, with TRBD1 matching over 7 bases. The junction had 4 bases not matched to a gene; V was cut back by 6 bases and J by 5 bases. Germline-derived CDR1 and CDR2 are SNHLY and FYNNEI. The CDR3 extends over 14 amino acids. CDR3 loop: CASRTGTDNSPLHF. Written as DNA, the CDR3 is TGTGCCAGCAGGACCGGGACAGATAATTCACCCCTCCACTTT. Full variable domain (remainder filled in from reference TRBV2 and TRBJ1-6): EPEVTQTPSHQVTQMGQEVILRCVPISNHLYFYWYRQILGQKVEFLVSFYNNEISEKSEIFDDQFSVERPDGSNFTLKIRSTKLEDSAMYFCASRTGTDNSPLHFGNGTRLTVT.

The chain joins TRBV5-4 to TRBJ1-2, with D possibly TRBD1 on 5 matching bases. This CDR3 spans 15 amino acids. CDR1 is SGHNT, CDR2 YYREEE, per germline (reference sequence). V lost 2 bases and J lost 4, with 15 bases in between. The CDR3 bases are TGTGCCAGCAGCTTAGACTCATGGGGCGGCTATGGCTACACCTTC. Amino acid sequence: CASSLDSWGGYGYTF.

V usage is TRBV13 and J usage is TRBJ2-7, with D perhaps matching TRBD2 (5 bases). Between the trimmed V and J ends, which lost 5 bases and 0 bases, there was a span of 8 bases. The CDR3 extends over 13 amino acids. Germline values: CDR1 PRHDT, CDR2 FYEKMQ (reference sequence). The DNA for the CDR3 is TGTGCCAGCAGCCCCGGGAACTCCTACGAGCAGTACTTC. It encodes CASSPGNSYEQYF.

Concerning this clone: Germline and junction disagree at one end, which may indicate a read error. This sequence joins TRBV11-2 and TRBJ2-7; TRBD2 agrees at 7 bases. The CDR3 totals 14 residues. Germline values: CDR1 SGHAT, CDR2 FQNNGV. The DNA of the CDR3 is TGTGCCAGCAGCTTAGAAGCGGGAAGGTACGGGCAGTACTTC. The encoded protein is CASSLEAGRYGQYF.

The chain employs TRBV28 and TRBJ2-7, with 7 bases matching TRBD1. The V gene's germline CDR1 is MDHEN and CDR2 SYDVKM. CDR3 length: 15 amino acids. Unmatched junction bases numbered 9, after V lost 2 bases and J lost 5 bases. CDR3 loop: CASSLTGQGVDEQYF. CDR3 coding DNA: TGTGCCAGCAGTTTAACCGGGCAGGGGGTAGACGAGCAGTACTTC.

This clone occurred once. This sequence joins TRBV4-3 and TRBJ1-6; D is perhaps TRBD1 (5 bases). This CDR3 is built from 15 residues. V shed 4 bases and J shed 7 bases, with 14 bases lying between them. Germline CDR1 and CDR2: LGHNA and YSLEER. The CDR3 here is CASSPTGNTNSPLHF. The DNA for the CDR3 is TGCGCCAGCAGCCCCACAGGAAATACCAATTCACCCCTCCACTTT.

This clone turned up a few times. The chain links TRBV7-9 to TRBJ1-6; D gene unclear. This CDR3 region has 16 residues. In germline, CDR1 is SEHNR, CDR2 FQNEAQ (reference sequence). V lost 0 bases, J lost 8 bases, and 14 bases lay in between. Here the CDR3 reads CASSLATGSLYSPLHF. The DNA of the CDR3 is TGTGCCAGCAGCTTAGCGACGGGGTCCCTATATTCACCCCTCCACTTT.

As DNA, the CDR3 is TGCGCCAGCAGCTTGGCGGGGGGTATTGAAAAACTGTTTTTT. Translating it yields CASSLAGGIEKLFF. The J gene is TRBJ1-4, the V gene TRBV5-1; possibly TRBD1 for D (5 bases). The CDR3 length is 14 residues. Trimming left V 0 bases short and J 7 bases short, with 10 bases between. Per germline, CDR1 SGHRS and CDR2 YFSETQ.

J is TRBJ1-5 and V is TRBV2; the D gene is possibly TRBD1 (6 bases). The germline V gene encodes CDR1 SNHLY and CDR2 FYNNEI. Trimming removed 2 bases at V and 9 bases at J, with 11 bases between. This CDR3 is built from 13 residues. CDR3 protein: CASSESQGWPQHF. CDR3 bases: TGTGCCAGCAGTGAAAGTCAGGGGTGGCCCCAGCATTTT.

This chain uses TRBV9 with TRBJ2-3; D might be TRBD1 (5 bases). This CDR3 contains 15 residues. Germline lookup yields CDR1 SGDLS and CDR2 YYNGEE. V shed 0 bases and J shed 5 bases, with 13 bases lying between them. The CDR3 nucleotides read TGTGCCAGCAGCGTAGAGGCCAGGGTGGGAGATACGCAGTATTTT. Its protein is CASSVEARVGDTQYF.

This sequence joins TRBV9 and TRBJ2-7; 7 positions agree with TRBD1. V lost 0 bases and J lost 0; bases outside the gene matches: 6. CDR1 is SGDLS and CDR2 is YYNGEE in the germline V gene. The CDR3 contains 16 residues. The CDR3 DNA sequence: TGTGCCAGCAGCGTAGGGGACAGTTTGAGCTCCTACGAGCAGTACTTC. Amino acids: CASSVGDSLSSYEQYF.

This sequence joins TRBV11-3 and TRBJ1-1, with D maybe TRBD1 (5 bases). The length of the CDR3 is 13 residues. CDR1 and CDR2 from the germline V gene are SGHNT and YENEEA. The V end lost 5 bases, the J end lost 4 bases, and 11 bases lay between the germline ends. The CDR3 region is CASSRGVFTEAFF. In nucleotides, the CDR3 is TGTGCCAGCAGCCGGGGGGTTTTCACTGAAGCTTTCTTT. The whole variable domain, filled in from reference TRBV11-3 and TRBJ1-1, reads EAGVVQSPRYKIIEKKQPVAFWCNPISGHNTLYWYLQNLGQGPELLIRYENEEAVDDSQLPKDRFSAERLKGVDSTLKIQPAELGDSAVYLCASSRGVFTEAFFGQGTRLTVV.

The V and J genes are TRBV4-2 and TRBJ1-2, with 9 bases fitting TRBD1. V shed 4 bases and J 2 bases; nucleotides not matched to a gene: 2. Germline values: CDR1 LGHNA, CDR2 YNFKEQ. The CDR3 spans 14 residues. CDR3 nucleotides: TGTGCCAGCAGCCGAGACAGGGGGAACTATGGCTACACCTTC. This encodes CASSRDRGNYGYTF.

The chain couples TRBV2 to TRBJ1-2; D remains unclear. CDR1 SNHLY and CDR2 FYNNEI come from the germline V gene. This CDR3 is built from 14 residues. The V gene lost 7 bases and the J gene lost 1 base, with 13 bases spanning the gap. CDR3 sequence (DNA): TGTGCCAGCACAGTTGGGCGGGTTAACTATGGCTACACCTTC. Translated, it gives CASTVGRVNYGYTF.

The rearrangement joins TRBV5-6 to TRBJ1-2; D not certain. V lost 0 bases, J lost 2 bases, and 8 bases lay in between. The CDR3 is made up of 14 amino acids. Per germline, CDR1 SGHDT and CDR2 YYEEEE. CDR3 region: CASSLAGGNYGYTF. In DNA, the CDR3 is TGTGCCAGCAGCTTGGCCGGAGGGAACTATGGCTACACCTTC.

The chain couples TRBV6-5 to TRBJ2-7, with TRBD1 as a possible D gene (6 bases). CDR1 is MNHEY and CDR2 is SVGAGI in the germline V gene. The CDR3 covers 14 residues. V was clipped by 2 bases and J by 5 bases, with 13 bases between them. The CDR3 DNA is TGTGCCAGCAGTTACCTGGGGGCCAGAAACGAGCAGTACTTC. Its translation: CASSYLGARNEQYF.

The chain is built from TRBV9 and TRBJ2-4, with TRBD1 as a possible D gene (6 bases). This CDR3 has 13 residues. With 0 bases removed from V and 6 bases from J, the gap between germline ends came to 7 bases. CDR1 and CDR2 (germline): SGDLS, YYNGEE. The CDR3 here is CASSVGGGNIQYF. In DNA form, the CDR3 reads TGTGCCAGCAGCGTAGGAGGGGGAAACATTCAGTACTTC.

J is TRBJ2-2 and V is TRBV18; TRBD2 matches 7 bases. Per the germline V gene, CDR1 is KGHSH and CDR2 is LQKENI. V lost 0 bases, J lost 3 bases, and 1 base stayed unmatched. CDR3 length: 15 residues. The CDR3: CASSPPGGYTGELFF. Written as DNA, the CDR3 is TGTGCCAGCTCACCACCGGGAGGGTACACCGGGGAGCTGTTTTTT.

In its sample, this clone was seen once. The V and J genes are TRBV5-6 and TRBJ1-5; 7 nucleotides match TRBD1. The CDR3 covers 16 residues. The V gene end was trimmed by 4 bases and the J gene end by 1 base; junction bases not matched to a gene: 8. In germline, CDR1 is SGHDT, CDR2 YYEEEE. The CDR3 DNA sequence: TGTGCCAGCAGCCGACAGGGTCAGATGAGCAATCAGCCCCAGCATTTT. It codes for CASSRQGQMSNQPQHF.

This chain uses TRBV12-3 or TRBV12-4 with TRBJ1-1, with 9 bases aligning to TRBD1. The CDR3 is 13 amino acids. With V trimmed by 5 bases and J by 9 bases, 7 bases remained unmatched. For the CDR3, the DNA is TGTGCCAGCAGTCGGGACAGGGAAACAAAAGCTTTCTTT. This translates into CASSRDRETKAFF.

This rearrangement joins TRBV3-1 (or the pseudogene TRBV3-2) to TRBJ1-2, with D perhaps TRBD1 (5 bases). CDR1 is LGHDT, CDR2 YNNKEL, per germline (reference sequence). Trimming removed 4 bases at V and 8 bases at J, with 14 bases between. The length of the CDR3 is 13 residues. The CDR3 coding sequence is TGTGCCAGCAGCCCTGGGGGAGGGGCCGGCTACACCTTC. Protein sequence: CASSPGGGAGYTF.

This chain joins TRBV28 and TRBJ2-1; TRBD2 agrees at 9 bases. The trim removed 9 bases at V and 5 bases at J, leaving 5 bases unmatched. Germline V gives CDR1 MDHEN, CDR2 SYDVKM. This CDR3 is 13 amino acids long. CDR3 in amino acids: CASVTSGDNEQFF. DNA of the CDR3: TGTGCCAGTGTGACTAGCGGTGACAATGAGCAGTTCTTC.

The gene calls are TRBV19 and TRBJ2-7, with 8 bases identical to TRBD2. V gave up 3 bases and J gave up 7 bases; unmatched junction bases: 2. The CDR3 is 12 residues long. In germline, CDR1 is LNHDA, CDR2 SQIVND (reference sequence). CDR3 in DNA: TGTGCCAGTAGTATGGGACTAGAAGAGCAGTACTTC. Its protein is CASSMGLEEQYF.

This rearrangement joins TRBV7-6 to TRBJ2-6, with 7 nucleotides matching TRBD2. The ends lost 1 base at V and 1 base at J; junction bases unmatched: 7. In germline, CDR1 is SGHVS, CDR2 FNYEAQ. CDR3 length equals 18 residues. CDR3 sequence (DNA): TGTGCCAGCAGCTTAGAGCGGGACGGAGCATCTGGGGCCAACGTCCTGACTTTC. Protein product: CASSLERDGASGANVLTF.

The chain joins TRBV7-2 to TRBJ1-3; TRBD1 is a possible D gene (5 bases). Trimming took off 5 bases at V and 2 bases at J, with 10 bases between the two ends. The germline V gene encodes CDR1 SGHTA and CDR2 FQGNSA. The CDR3 is made up of 14 amino acids. This chain's CDR3 is CASSPRGAGNTIYF. Here the CDR3 DNA reads TGTGCCAGCAGCCCCCGGGGGGCTGGAAACACCATATATTTT.

The CDR3 DNA reads TGCGCCAGCAGCTTGGCGGGGACAGCCAACACCGGGGAGCTGTTTTTT. Its translation: CASSLAGTANTGELFF. The chain is built from TRBV5-1 and TRBJ2-2; 7 nucleotides line up with TRBD1. The V and J ends lost 0 bases and 2 bases, in that order; junction bases with no gene match: 4. The CDR3 length is 16 residues. Germline values: CDR1 SGHRS, CDR2 YFSETQ.

This chain links TRBV7-2 with TRBJ2-3, with 8 bases that match TRBD1. The CDR3 consists of 13 residues. Germline trimming cut 4 bases from V and 7 bases from J; bases unmatched to any gene: 4. The germline gives CDR1 SGHTA, CDR2 FQGNSA. CDR3 in DNA: TGTGCCAGCAGCTCGGACAGGGTCAATACGCAGTATTTT. Its protein is CASSSDRVNTQYF.

This chain joins TRBV27 and TRBJ1-1; tentative D call: TRBD1 (5 bases). This CDR3 is built from 15 residues. Germline-derived CDR1 and CDR2 are MNHEY and SMNVEV (reference sequence). Trimming removed 3 bases from V and 1 base from J, with 12 bases in between. The DNA of the CDR3 is TGTGCCAGCAGTTTCATTGGACAAACGAACACTGAAGCTTTCTTT. Its translation is CASSFIGQTNTEAFF.

This chain links TRBV5-1 with TRBJ2-5, with a weak D call TRBD1 (5 bases). V lost 2 bases and J 5 bases, leaving 10 bases between the germline ends. Germline CDR1 reads SGHRS; CDR2 reads YFSETQ. There are 13 residues in the CDR3. CDR3 sequence (DNA): TGCGCCAGCAGCTTAGGGGCCAGGGAGACCCAGTACTTC. Its translation is CASSLGARETQYF.

V usage is TRBV9 and J usage is TRBJ2-1; 8 nucleotides line up with TRBD2. Per germline, CDR1 SGDLS and CDR2 YYNGEE. J gave up 3 bases and V 7 bases, and 6 bases lay outside the gene matches. The CDR3 totals 14 residues. In nucleotides, the CDR3 is TGTGCCAGCGGACCTAGCGGGTACTACAATGAGCAGTTCTTC. It encodes CASGPSGYYNEQFF.